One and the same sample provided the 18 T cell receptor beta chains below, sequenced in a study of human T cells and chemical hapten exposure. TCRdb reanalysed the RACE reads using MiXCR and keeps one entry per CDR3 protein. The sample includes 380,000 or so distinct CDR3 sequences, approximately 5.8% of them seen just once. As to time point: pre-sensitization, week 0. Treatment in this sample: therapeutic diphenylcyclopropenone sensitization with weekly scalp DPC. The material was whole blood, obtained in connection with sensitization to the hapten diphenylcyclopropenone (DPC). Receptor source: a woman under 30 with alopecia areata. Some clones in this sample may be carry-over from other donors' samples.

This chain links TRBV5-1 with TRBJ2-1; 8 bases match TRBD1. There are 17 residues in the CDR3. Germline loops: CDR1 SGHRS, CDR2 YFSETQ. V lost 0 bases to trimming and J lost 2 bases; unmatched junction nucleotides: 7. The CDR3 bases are TGCGCCAGCAGCTTGGTTCTAATGGGACAGGCCTACAATGAGCAGTTCTTC. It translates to CASSLVLMGQAYNEQFF.

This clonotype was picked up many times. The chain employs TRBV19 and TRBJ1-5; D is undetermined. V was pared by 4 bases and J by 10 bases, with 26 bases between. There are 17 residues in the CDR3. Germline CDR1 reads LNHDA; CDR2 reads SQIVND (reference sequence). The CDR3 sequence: CASSTTKPGPSKGPQHF. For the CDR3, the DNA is TGTGCCAGTAGTACGACTAAGCCAGGACCCTCCAAAGGACCCCAGCATTTT.

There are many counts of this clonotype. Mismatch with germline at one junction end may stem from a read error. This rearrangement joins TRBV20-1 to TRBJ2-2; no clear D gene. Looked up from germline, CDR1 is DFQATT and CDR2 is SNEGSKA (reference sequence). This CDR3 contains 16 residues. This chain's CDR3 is CSAREAKARLTGELFF. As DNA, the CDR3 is TGCAGTGCCAGAGAAGCGAAGGCACGGCTCACCGGGGAGCTGTTTTTT.

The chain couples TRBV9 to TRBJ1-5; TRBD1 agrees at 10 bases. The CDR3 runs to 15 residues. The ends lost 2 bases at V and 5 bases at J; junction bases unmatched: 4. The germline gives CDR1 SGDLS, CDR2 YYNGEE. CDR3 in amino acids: CASSVAGTGDQPQHF. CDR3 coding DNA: TGTGCCAGCAGCGTTGCCGGGACAGGGGATCAGCCCCAGCATTTT.

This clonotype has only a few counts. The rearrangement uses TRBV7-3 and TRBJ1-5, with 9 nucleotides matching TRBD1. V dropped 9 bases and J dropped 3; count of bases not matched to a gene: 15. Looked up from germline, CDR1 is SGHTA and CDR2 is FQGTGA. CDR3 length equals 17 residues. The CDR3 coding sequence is TGTGCCAGGCCTAGGGGGGGACAGGGCCAGCCCAATCAGCCCCAGCATTTT. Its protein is CARPRGGQGQPNQPQHF.

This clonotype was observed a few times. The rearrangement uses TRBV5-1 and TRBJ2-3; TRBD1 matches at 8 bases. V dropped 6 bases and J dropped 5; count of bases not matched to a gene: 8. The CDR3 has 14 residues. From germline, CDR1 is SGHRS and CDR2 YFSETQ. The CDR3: CASTPGQEGDTQYF. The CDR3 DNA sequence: TGCGCCAGCACTCCGGGACAGGAGGGAGATACGCAGTATTTT. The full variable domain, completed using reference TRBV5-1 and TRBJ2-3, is KAGVTQTPRYLIKTRGQQVTLSCSPISGHRSVSWYQQTPGQGLQFLFEYFSETQRNKGNFPGRFSGRQFSNSRSEMNVSTLELGDSALYLCASTPGQEGDTQYFGPGTRLTVL.

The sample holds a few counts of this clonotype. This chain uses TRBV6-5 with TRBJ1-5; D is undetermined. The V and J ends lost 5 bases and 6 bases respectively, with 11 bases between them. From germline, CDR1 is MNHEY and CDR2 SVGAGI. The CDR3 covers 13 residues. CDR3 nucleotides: TGTGCCAGCAGTCGGACGAGGAGTCAGCCCCAGCATTTT. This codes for CASSRTRSQPQHF.

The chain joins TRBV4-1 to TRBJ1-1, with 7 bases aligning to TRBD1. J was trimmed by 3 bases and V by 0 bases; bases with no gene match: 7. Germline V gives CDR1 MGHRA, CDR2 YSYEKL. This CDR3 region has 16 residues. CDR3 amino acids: CASSQDRQGRYTEAFF. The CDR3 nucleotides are TGCGCCAGCAGCCAAGATAGACAGGGAAGGTACACTGAAGCTTTCTTT.

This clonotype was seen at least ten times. The CDR3 nucleotides read TGTGCCAGCAGCCAGACGCAGGCGGTGGGCACTGAAGCTTTCTTT. Encoded protein: CASSQTQAVGTEAFF. The chain carries TRBV7-8 and TRBJ1-1; D gene ambiguous. From germline, CDR1 is SGHVS and CDR2 FQNEAQ. This CDR3 contains 15 residues. Trimming removed 5 bases at V and 4 bases at J, with 17 bases between.

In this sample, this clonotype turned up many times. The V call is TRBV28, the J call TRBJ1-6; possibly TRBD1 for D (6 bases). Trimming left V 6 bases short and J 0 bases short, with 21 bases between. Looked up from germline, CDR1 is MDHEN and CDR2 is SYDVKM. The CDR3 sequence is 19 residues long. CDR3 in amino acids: CASSPWAGVIYSYNSPLHF. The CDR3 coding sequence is TGTGCCAGCAGCCCCTGGGCAGGGGTTATTTACTCCTATAATTCACCCCTCCACTTT.

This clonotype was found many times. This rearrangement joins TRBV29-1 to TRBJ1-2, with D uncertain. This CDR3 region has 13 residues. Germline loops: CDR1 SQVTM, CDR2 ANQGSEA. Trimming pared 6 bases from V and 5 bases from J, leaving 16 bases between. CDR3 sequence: CSVRATDLYGYTF. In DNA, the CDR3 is TGCAGCGTCCGGGCGACGGACCTATATGGCTACACCTTC.

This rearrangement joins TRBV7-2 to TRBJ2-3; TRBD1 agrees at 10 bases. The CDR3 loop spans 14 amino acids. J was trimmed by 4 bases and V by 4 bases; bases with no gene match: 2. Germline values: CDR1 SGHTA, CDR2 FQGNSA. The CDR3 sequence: CASSSTGGPDTQYF. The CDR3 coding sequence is TGTGCCAGCAGCTCGACAGGGGGCCCAGATACGCAGTATTTT.

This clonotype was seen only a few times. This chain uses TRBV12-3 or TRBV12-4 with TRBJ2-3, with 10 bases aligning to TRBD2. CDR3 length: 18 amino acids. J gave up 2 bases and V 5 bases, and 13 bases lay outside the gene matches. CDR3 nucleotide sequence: TGTGCCAGCAGTCCCGCTAGCGGGGGCGAACTCTTCACAGATACGCAGTATTTT. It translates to CASSPASGGELFTDTQYF.

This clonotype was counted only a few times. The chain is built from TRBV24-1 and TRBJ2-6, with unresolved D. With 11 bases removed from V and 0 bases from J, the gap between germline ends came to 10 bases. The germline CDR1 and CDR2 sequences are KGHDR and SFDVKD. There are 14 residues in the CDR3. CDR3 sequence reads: CAIGLFSGANVLTF. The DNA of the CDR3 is TGTGCCATAGGCCTCTTCTCTGGGGCCAACGTCCTGACTTTC.

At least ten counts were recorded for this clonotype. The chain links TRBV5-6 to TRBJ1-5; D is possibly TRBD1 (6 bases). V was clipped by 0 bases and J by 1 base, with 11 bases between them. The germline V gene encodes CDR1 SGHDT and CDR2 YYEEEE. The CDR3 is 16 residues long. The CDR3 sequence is CASSLGVQGSNQPQHF. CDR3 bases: TGTGCCAGCAGCTTGGGCGTCCAGGGGAGCAATCAGCCCCAGCATTTT. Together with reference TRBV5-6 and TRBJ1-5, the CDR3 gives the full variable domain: DAGVTQSPTHLIKTRGQQVTLRCSPKSGHDTVSWYQQALGQGPQFIFQYYEEEERQRGNFPDRFSGHQFPNYSSELNVNALLLGDSALYLCASSLGVQGSNQPQHFGDGTRLSIL.

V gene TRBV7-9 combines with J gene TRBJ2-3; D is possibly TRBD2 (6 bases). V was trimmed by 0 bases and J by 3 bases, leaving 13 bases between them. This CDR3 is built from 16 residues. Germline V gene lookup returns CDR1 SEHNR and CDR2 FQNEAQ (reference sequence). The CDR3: CASSLARGSWTDTQYF. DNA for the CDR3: TGTGCCAGCAGCTTAGCGCGGGGAAGTTGGACAGATACGCAGTATTTT. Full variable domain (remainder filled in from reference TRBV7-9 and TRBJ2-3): DTGVSQNPRHKITKRGQNVTFRCDPISEHNRLYWYRQTLGQGPEFLTYFQNEAQLEKSRLLSDRFSAERPKGSFSTLEIQRTEQGDSAMYLCASSLARGSWTDTQYFGPGTRLTVL.

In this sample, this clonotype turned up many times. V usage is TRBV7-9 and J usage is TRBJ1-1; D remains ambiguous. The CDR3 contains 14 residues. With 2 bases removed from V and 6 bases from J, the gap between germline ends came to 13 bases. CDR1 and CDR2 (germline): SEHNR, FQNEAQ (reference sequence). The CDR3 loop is CASSLKAGLAEAFF. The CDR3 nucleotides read TGTGCCAGCAGCTTAAAAGCGGGTCTGGCTGAAGCTTTCTTT.

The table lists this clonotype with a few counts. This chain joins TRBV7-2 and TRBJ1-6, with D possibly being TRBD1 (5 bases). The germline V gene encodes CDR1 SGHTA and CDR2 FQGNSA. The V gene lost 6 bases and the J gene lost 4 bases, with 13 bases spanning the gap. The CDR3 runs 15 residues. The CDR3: CASRTARQYNSPLHF. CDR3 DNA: TGTGCCAGCAGGACCGCGAGACAGTATAATTCACCCCTCCACTTT.